The rows below give T cell receptor beta chains drawn from one sample of a study of spatial heterogeneity in lung cancer. TCRdb analysed the 5' RACE reads with MiXCR anew, one entry per CDR3 protein. This sample has 45,000 to 55,000 distinct CDR3 sequences, with 12% found just once. Here the sequenced sample was PBMCs, taken at follow-up. These receptors originate from a male donor with early-stage non-small cell lung cancer. Both conserved end residues are part of each CDR3. Each record gives: J gene, clone size, V gene, D gene, CDR3 protein, CDR3 DNA. D genes are given only for firm matches. Only some rows state a clone size, as once, few, many or a class for expanded clones.

TRBJ2-5,few,TRBV29-1,TRBD1,CSVPRDRAIQETQYF,TGCAGCGTCCCACGGGACAGGGCAATCCAAGAGACCCAGTACTTC
TRBJ1-4,-,TRBV3-1,TRBD1,CASSPQQGRDEKLFF,TGTGCCAGCAGCCCCCAACAGGGGAGAGATGAAAAACTGTTTTTT
TRBJ1-6,-,TRBV4-3,-,CASSQTSSNSPLHF,TGCGCCAGCAGCCAAACCTCAAGTAATTCACCCCTCCACTTT
TRBJ2-5,many,TRBV12-3/TRBV12-4,-,CASSRWRETQYF,TGTGCCAGCAGCCGCTGGCGGGAGACCCAGTACTTC
TRBJ1-6,many,TRBV20-1,TRBD1,CSAPTGINSPLHF,TGCAGTGCGCCGACAGGGATTAATTCACCCCTCCACTTT
TRBJ2-2,many,TRBV27,-,CASSRETGELFF,TGTGCCAGCAGTCGAGAAACCGGGGAGCTGTTTTTT
TRBJ1-1,many,TRBV5-1,-,CASRGLPGVDTEAFF,TGCGCCAGCAGGGGGCTCCCAGGAGTAGACACTGAAGCTTTCTTT
TRBJ1-5,many,TRBV20-1,-,CSVTVPNQPQHF,TGCAGTGTGACGGTTCCGAATCAGCCCCAGCATTTT
TRBJ2-7,many,TRBV12-3/TRBV12-4,TRBD1,CASSPDRGGSYEQYF,TGTGCCAGCAGTCCCGACAGGGGGGGGTCCTACGAGCAGTACTTC
TRBJ1-6,many,TRBV5-6,TRBD1,CASSRKDRVYNSPLHF,TGTGCCAGCAGCCGCAAGGACAGGGTTTATAATTCACCCCTCCACTTT
TRBJ2-7,many,TRBV6-2/TRBV6-3,-,CASSYETDYEQYF,TGTGCCAGCAGTTACGAGACAGACTACGAGCAGTACTTC
TRBJ1-4,few,TRBV6-2/TRBV6-3,-,CATFPGTPNEKLFF,TGTGCCACCTTCCCCGGGACACCTAATGAAAAACTGTTTTTT
TRBJ2-5,-,TRBV20-1,TRBD1,CSARDLGQGETQCF,TGCAGTGCTAGAGATTTGGGACAGGGGGAGACCCAGTGCTTC
TRBJ1-6,many,TRBV27,-,CASSAPGRGLPLHF,TGTGCCAGCAGTGCCCCCGGGAGGGGCCTACCCCTCCACTTT
TRBJ1-6,-,TRBV6-2/TRBV6-3,-,CASSFAGTAYNSPLHF,TGTGCCAGCAGTTTCGCCGGGACCGCCTATAATTCACCCCTCCACTTT
TRBJ2-2,few,TRBV2,TRBD2,CASRELAVAGELFF,TGTGCCAGCAGGGAACTAGCGGTGGCCGGGGAGCTGTTTTTT
TRBJ1-2,-,TRBV21-1,-,CASSKGPIYGYTF,TGTGCCAGCAGCAAAGGGCCTATCTATGGCTACACCTTC
TRBJ1-2,few,TRBV20-1,-,CSARVAGRDYGYTF,TGCAGTGCTAGAGTCGCCGGCCGGGACTATGGCTACACCTTC
TRBJ2-7,many,TRBV20-1,TRBD2,CSATVKTSGVSSYEQYF,TGCAGTGCCACCGTAAAAACTAGCGGGGTTAGCTCCTACGAGCAGTACTTC
TRBJ2-1,few,TRBV9,-,CASSVIEDEQFF,TGTGCCAGCAGCGTCATAGAGGATGAGCAGTTCTTC
TRBJ2-3,many,TRBV12-3/TRBV12-4,-,CASSLGEGDTQYF,TGTGCCAGCAGTTTAGGGGAAGGAGATACGCAGTATTTT
TRBJ2-7,-,TRBV25-1,-,CASRTAGLFNEQYF,TGTGCCAGCAGGACGGCAGGGCTCTTCAACGAGCAGTACTTC
TRBJ2-1,many,TRBV7-2,-,CASSPRGGIVNEQFF,TGTGCCAGCAGCCCTAGGGGGGGCATTGTCAATGAGCAGTTCTTC
TRBJ2-2,-,TRBV28,TRBD2,CASSKASGERTGELFF,TGTGCCAGCAGTAAAGCTAGCGGGGAGAGGACCGGGGAGCTGTTTTTT
TRBJ1-5,many,TRBV27,-,CASSLGQGFSNQPQHF,TGTGCCAGCAGCTTGGGGCAGGGCTTTAGCAATCAGCCCCAGCATTTT
TRBJ2-3,many,TRBV12-3/TRBV12-4,TRBD2,CASTPPGRAGDADTQYF,TGTGCCAGCACCCCCCCGGGTAGGGCGGGAGATGCAGATACGCAGTATTTT
TRBJ1-5,many,TRBV12-3/TRBV12-4,-,CASSPGPNQPQHF,TGTGCCAGCAGTCCAGGACCGAATCAGCCCCAGCATTTT
TRBJ1-5,-,TRBV28,-,CASTLAARVSSNQPQHF,TGTGCCAGCACCCTGGCGGCGAGGGTATCGAGCAATCAGCCCCAGCATTTT
TRBJ1-2,many,TRBV20-1,-,CSARDSAEYGYTF,TGCAGTGCTAGAGATTCGGCGGAGTATGGCTACACCTTC
TRBJ2-3,many,TRBV2,-,CASSVNVAQYF,TGTGCCAGCAGTGTGAACGTTGCGCAGTATTTT
TRBJ1-4,many,TRBV7-2,TRBD1,CASSVGTAGEKLFF,TGTGCCAGCAGCGTCGGGACAGCCGGTGAAAAACTGTTTTTT
TRBJ2-7,few,TRBV6-2/TRBV6-3,-,CASSYEVMTRYEQYF,TGTGCCAGCAGTTATGAGGTCATGACTCGGTACGAGCAGTACTTC
TRBJ2-5,many,TRBV7-9,-,CASSLETLAF,TGTGCCAGCAGCCTCGAAACCCTAGCGTTC